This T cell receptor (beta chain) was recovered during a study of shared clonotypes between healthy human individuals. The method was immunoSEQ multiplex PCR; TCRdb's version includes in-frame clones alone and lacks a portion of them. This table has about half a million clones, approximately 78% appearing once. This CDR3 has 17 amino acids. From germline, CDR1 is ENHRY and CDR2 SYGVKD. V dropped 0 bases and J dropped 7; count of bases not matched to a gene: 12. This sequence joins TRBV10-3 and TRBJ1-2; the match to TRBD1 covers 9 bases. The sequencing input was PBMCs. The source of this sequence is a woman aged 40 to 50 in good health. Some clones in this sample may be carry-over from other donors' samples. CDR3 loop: CAISESSGTGSHGGYTF. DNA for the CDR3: TGTGCCATCAGTGAGTCGTCCGGGACAGGGTCCCACGGTGGCTACACCTTC.